The 18 T cell receptor beta chains reported below all come from one sample, sequenced in a study of response to subunit inactivated influenza vaccine. TCRdb ran MiXCR on the RT-PCR reads and lists one entry per CDR3 protein. The profile shows about 650,000 distinct CDR3 sequences, approximately 15% of them singletons. The sample was PBMCs from blood, taken 14 to 15 days before vaccination. The receptors originated from a man aged 50 to 60 who received an inactivated influenza vaccine.

The chain employs TRBV6-5 and TRBJ2-6; a possible D gene is TRBD2 (5 bases). In germline, CDR1 is MNHEY, CDR2 SVGAGI. The CDR3 length is 16 residues. V was shortened by 4 bases and J by 4 bases, with 14 bases between the two germline ends. DNA of the CDR3: TGTGCCAGCAGTTCACCGGCGGGTTCCGGGGCCAACGTCCTGACTTTC. Its translation: CASSSPAGSGANVLTF.

This clonotype was recorded at least ten times. The chain uses TRBV28 and TRBJ1-3; no firm D call. This CDR3 region has 14 residues. CDR1 and CDR2 (germline): MDHEN, SYDVKM. Trimming shortened V by 6 bases and J by 0 bases, and 9 bases separated the two germline ends. CDR3 sequence: CASRTGSSGNTIYF. The CDR3 DNA follows: TGTGCCAGCAGAACGGGGAGCTCTGGAAACACCATATATTTT.

This chain links TRBV11-2 with TRBJ2-1; TRBD2 aligns across 8 bases. Germline loops: CDR1 SGHAT, CDR2 FQNNGV. The CDR3 extends over 14 amino acids. The J segment lost 8 bases and the V segment lost 5 bases, leaving 8 bases of the junction unmatched. CDR3 nucleotide sequence: TGTGCCAGCAGCGGGGCGGGAGGCGGGTATGAGCAGTTCTTC. This encodes CASSGAGGGYEQFF.

This clonotype was detected many times. The chain is built from TRBV11-2 and TRBJ2-7; 7 bases agree with TRBD2. CDR1 and CDR2 (germline): SGHAT, FQNNGV. The CDR3 sequence is 15 residues long. With V trimmed by 5 bases and J by 0 bases, 7 bases remained unmatched. The CDR3 reads CASSLQAGSSYEQYF. In DNA, the CDR3 is TGTGCCAGCAGCCTCCAAGCGGGATCCTCCTACGAGCAGTACTTC.

The chain carries TRBV11-2 and TRBJ1-2, with D perhaps TRBD1 (5 bases). V shed 5 bases and J shed 4 bases, with 11 bases lying between them. The CDR3 has 13 amino acids. Germline V gene sequence: CDR1 SGHAT, CDR2 FQNNGV. For the CDR3, the DNA is TGTGCCAGCAGCCCGGACATATCCTATGGCTACACCTTC. Translating it yields CASSPDISYGYTF.

This clonotype was observed many times. The chain joins TRBV5-5 to TRBJ2-5; unclear D gene. CDR3 length: 15 amino acids. Trimming stripped 1 base from V and 1 base from J, with 11 bases between. Germline V gene lookup returns CDR1 SGHKS and CDR2 YYEKEE (reference sequence). CDR3 loop: CASSLNGRTQETQYF. In nucleotides, the CDR3 is TGTGCCAGCAGCTTGAACGGACGGACCCAAGAGACCCAGTACTTC.

This clonotype appeared many times. The rearrangement uses TRBV4-3 and TRBJ2-3; D is unresolved. Germline V gene sequence: CDR1 LGHNA, CDR2 YSLEER. The V and J ends lost 2 bases and 4 bases respectively, with 7 bases between them. The CDR3 spans 13 residues. CDR3 sequence reads: CASSQWAADTQYF. As DNA, the CDR3 is TGCGCCAGCAGCCAATGGGCGGCAGATACGCAGTATTTT.

The chain links TRBV10-3 to TRBJ2-7, with D maybe TRBD2 (6 bases). Germline assignment: CDR1 ENHRY and CDR2 SYGVKD. The CDR3 has 16 residues. The V end was cut by 11 bases, the J end by 4 bases, with 27 bases between. CDR3 in amino acids: CALHGGVAGRRYEQYF. In DNA, the CDR3 is TGTGCCCTCCACGGTGGGGTTGCGGGAAGAAGGTACGAGCAGTACTTC.

This clonotype was found a few times. V is TRBV20-1 and J is TRBJ2-3; 10 bases line up with TRBD2. CDR3 size: 15 residues. Germline-derived CDR1 and CDR2 are DFQATT and SNEGSKA (reference sequence). V dropped 3 bases and J dropped 5; count of bases not matched to a gene: 8. The DNA for the CDR3 is TGCAGTGCTAGTGGAGCTAGCGGGAGTTTAGATACGCAGTATTTT. Amino acid sequence: CSASGASGSLDTQYF.

The CDR3: CASERTSGTSYEQYF. CDR3 sequence (DNA): TGTGCCAGCGAACGGACTAGCGGGACGTCCTACGAGCAGTACTTC. The V gene is TRBV7-6, the J gene TRBJ2-7; 12 bases fit TRBD2. CDR3 length: 15 residues. Germline assignment: CDR1 SGHVS and CDR2 FNYEAQ. The V segment lost 8 bases and the J segment 1 base; nucleotides outside the gene matches: 6.

In DNA form, the CDR3 reads TGCGCCAGCAGCCAGAGCCCGCGGGGCCAGATTCCAGATACGCAGTATTTT. Protein product: CASSQSPRGQIPDTQYF. This chain joins TRBV4-3 and TRBJ2-3; a possible D gene is TRBD2 (6 bases). Germline CDR1 reads LGHNA; CDR2 reads YSLEER. The CDR3 runs to 17 residues. The V end lost 3 bases, the J end lost 4 bases, and 20 bases lay between the germline ends.

In this sample, this clonotype turned up a few times. This chain joins TRBV20-1 and TRBJ2-3; TRBD2 agrees at 10 bases. With V trimmed by 5 bases and J by 4 bases, 3 bases remained unmatched. Germline values: CDR1 DFQATT, CDR2 SNEGSKA (reference sequence). The CDR3 totals 13 residues. For the CDR3, the DNA is TGCAGTGCTGCTAGCGGGAGTCCAGATACGCAGTATTTT. Protein: CSAASGSPDTQYF.

The CDR3 protein is CASSLVGRGTPETQYF. CDR3 nucleotides: TGTGCCAGCAGCTTAGTGGGGCGGGGAACGCCGGAGACCCAGTACTTC. This chain links TRBV7-6 with TRBJ2-5; D perhaps matches TRBD2 (6 bases). V dropped 1 base and J dropped 5 bases, with 17 bases sitting between them. Germline V lookup: CDR1 SGHVS, CDR2 FNYEAQ. There are 16 residues in the CDR3. The full variable domain, in which reference TRBV7-6 and TRBJ2-5 provide the parts outside the CDR3, is GAGVSQSPRYKVTKRGQDVALRCDPISGHVSLYWYRQALGQGPEFLTYFNYEAQQDKSGLPNDRFSAERPEGSISTLTIQRTEQRDSAMYRCASSLVGRGTPETQYFGPGTRLLVL.

This clonotype was found a few times. CDR3 bases: TGCAGTGCTAGACACAGCTCTGGAAACACCATATATTTT. It specifies CSARHSSGNTIYF. This sequence joins TRBV20-1 and TRBJ1-3, with D uncertain. The CDR3 has 13 residues. Looked up from germline, CDR1 is DFQATT and CDR2 is SNEGSKA (reference sequence). Trimming pared 2 bases from V and 0 bases from J, leaving 5 bases between.

This clonotype appeared a few times. This chain connects TRBV27 to TRBJ2-1; 7 bases line up with TRBD1. The CDR3 contains 14 residues. The V gene's germline CDR1 is MNHEY and CDR2 SMNVEV (reference sequence). J was trimmed by 7 bases and V by 0 bases; bases with no gene match: 3. CDR3 amino acids: CASSLSPGQNEQFF. The CDR3 bases are TGTGCCAGCAGTTTATCCCCGGGACAGAATGAGCAGTTCTTC.

Here the CDR3 reads CSARDLAGRGTDTQYF. The DNA for the CDR3 is TGCAGTGCTAGAGATCTAGCGGGACGGGGGACAGATACGCAGTATTTT. The rearrangement links TRBV20-1 to TRBJ2-3; TRBD2 matches 9 bases. The V segment lost 0 bases and the J segment 3 bases; nucleotides outside the gene matches: 7. The CDR3 is 16 amino acids. Germline V gene lookup returns CDR1 DFQATT and CDR2 SNEGSKA (reference sequence).

There are a few counts of this clonotype. This rearrangement joins TRBV5-1 to TRBJ1-5; TRBD1 matches 7 bases. In germline, CDR1 is SGHRS, CDR2 YFSETQ. The CDR3 runs to 15 residues. V shed 4 bases, J shed 6 bases, and the junction held 10 bases outside the gene matches. CDR3 DNA: TGCGCCAGCAGCCCAGGGGACAGCTCGGGTCAGCCCCAGCATTTT. It translates to CASSPGDSSGQPQHF.

The chain combines TRBV2 with TRBJ1-3, with D hard to call. Germline V lookup: CDR1 SNHLY, CDR2 FYNNEI. CDR3 length: 13 amino acids. V lost 4 bases, J lost 3 bases, and 7 bases lay in between. The CDR3 nucleotides are TGTGCCAGCAGTGTAAAATTTGGAAACACCATATATTTT. Its translation: CASSVKFGNTIYF.